Many counts were recorded for the clone carrying this T cell receptor beta chain. Its antigen is not identified. The data were taken from a study of CD8 T cells in ankylosing spondylitis. Study conclusions and caveats: Peripheral blood samples showed relatively rare disease-linked clones, and these clones were CD8+. Seemingly characteristic of ankylosing spondylitis blood was a TCR beta motif consisting of about 8 highly homologous variants. Earlier work had already found some motif variants in reactive arthritis synovial fluid and blood.

A quantitative 5'-RACE method, one with molecular barcodes, was used to make TCR beta libraries. TCRdb processed the 5' RACE reads anew with MiXCR; each CDR3 protein has one entry. Seen here are approximately 69,000 distinct CDR3 sequences, about 5.7% observed once, and the top ten hold 2.2%. The receptor comes from a male donor with ankylosing spondylitis or in good health (not recorded which). Sequencing was performed on blood, either unsorted or a sorted T cell fraction (not recorded which).

This chain's CDR3 is CASSQVDGSNQPQHF. The CDR3, as DNA: TGCGCCAGCAGCCAGGTCGACGGGAGCAATCAGCCCCAGCATTTT. The chain joins TRBV4-3 to TRBJ1-5, with D hard to call. Germline V lookup: CDR1 LGHNA, CDR2 YSLEER. Deletions cut 3 bases from V and 1 base from J, with 10 bases between. The CDR3 is 15 amino acids.